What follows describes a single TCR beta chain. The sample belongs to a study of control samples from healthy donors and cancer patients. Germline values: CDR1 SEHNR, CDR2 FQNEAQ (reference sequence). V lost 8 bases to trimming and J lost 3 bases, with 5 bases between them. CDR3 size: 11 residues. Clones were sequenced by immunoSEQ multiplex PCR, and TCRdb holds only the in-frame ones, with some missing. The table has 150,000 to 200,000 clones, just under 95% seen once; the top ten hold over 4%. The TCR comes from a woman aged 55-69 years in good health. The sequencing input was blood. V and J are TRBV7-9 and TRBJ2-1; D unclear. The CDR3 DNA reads TGTGCCAGCGGCCTCTACAATGAGCAGTTCTTC. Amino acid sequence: CASGLYNEQFF.